The clone carrying this T cell receptor (beta chain) came up many times. Its target is unknown. There are 14 residues in the CDR3. Trimming took off 3 bases at V and 0 bases at J, with 7 bases between the two ends. Germline V gene lookup returns CDR1 SGHTA and CDR2 FQGTGA. Library preparation (for TCRbeta) was performed with unique molecular identifiers. In TCRdb, the PCR reads were re-called with MiXCR into one record per CDR3 protein. The sample carries a few hundred thousand distinct CDR3 sequences, approximately 42% recorded once. This sample is drawn from a study of T-cell reconstitution after alpha-beta-depleted transplantation in children. Regarding the study as a whole: It was reported that alpha-beta T cells came from several hundred expanded graft clones (about two months after transplant). TCRbeta diversity was high at day 60 in some patients (a result of surviving recipient T cells and thymic progenitors). Newly generated T cells supplied most T-cell counts and diversity one year post-transplant.

Material: PBMCs, obtained before TCRalphabeta/CD19-depleted stem cell transplant. The J gene is TRBJ2-3, the V gene TRBV7-3; D unresolved. The TCR was taken from a girl aged 2 to 9 with aplastic anemia, due to receive a stem cell transplant. The CDR3 loop is CASSFWGSTDTQYF. CDR3 nucleotides: TGTGCCAGCAGCTTCTGGGGTAGCACAGATACGCAGTATTTT.